Included here is one T cell receptor beta chain sequence, with context. Its antigen is unknown. This CDR3 is also generated by other DNA sequences in the sample. Original methodology: ImmunoSEQ junction-only sequences lacked quality scores, so their filtering differed. Profiled with immunoSEQ multiplex PCR; TCRdb holds only in-frame clones, not every one. V and J calls plus clone size are reproduced from that table; the DNA served to infer D and trimming. The data hold 2 million to 2.5 million clones, with about 92% observed a single time. The CDR3 contains 13 residues. The germline V gene has CDR1 SGHRS and CDR2 YFSETQ. The V gene end was trimmed by 0 bases and the J gene end by 7 bases; junction bases not matched to a gene: 2. CD8 cells classed as naive were CD45RO-negative and positively selected for CCR7, excluding terminally differentiated effector memory CD45RA+ cells. This sample is part of a study of shared clonotypes between healthy human individuals. Study at large: Three CD4 naive, three CD4 memory, two CD8 naive and one CD8 memory plate were used per donor.

Study-wide findings and caveats: What naive subsets generally showed was a larger estimated richness than memory subsets showed.

This chain connects TRBV5-1 to TRBJ2-7; 9 bases line up with TRBD2. The sequenced sample consisted of naive CD8+ T cells from PBMCs. The TCR comes from a man younger than 35 in good health. Some clones in this sample may be carry-over from other donors' samples. This CDR3 is CASSLGLAAEQYF. CDR3 coding DNA: TGCGCCAGCAGCTTGGGACTAGCGGCGGAGCAGTACTTC.